This T cell receptor (beta chain) comes out of a study of T cell responses to AZD1222 COVID-19 vaccine. Data came from immunoSEQ multiplex PCR; TCRdb stores just in-frame clones and leaves some out. Altogether 80,000 to 100,000 clones are present, 87% being singletons, with the ten largest covering around a tenth. Trimming left V 7 bases short and J 9 bases short, with 10 bases between. CDR3 length: 11 residues. CDR1 is SNHLY, CDR2 FYNNEI, per germline. The TCR originated in an adult who received the AZD1222 COVID-19 vaccine. The source was peripheral blood, collected 28 days after the second AZD1222 dose. The chain is built from TRBV2 and TRBJ2-1; D remains ambiguous. CDR3 loop: CASTRVLEQFF. CDR3 nucleotides: TGTGCCAGCACCCGGGTGCTTGAGCAGTTCTTC.